Below, 16 T cell receptor beta chains from the same sample are listed, as sequenced in a study of T cells expressing NK-cell markers. With the 5' RACE reads reprocessed, TCRdb shows one record per CDR3 protein and no DNA. There are hundreds of thousands of distinct CDR3 sequences in the sample, with around 5% held by the top ten. The sample consisted of blood T cells: a sorted CD56 or NKG2C T cell subset, CD4+ or CD8+ T cells, or bulk PBMC T cells (not recorded which). These receptors originate from a man aged 18 to 69 in good health.

The genes are TRBV2 and TRBJ2-1; TCRdb designates TRBD1, a call that cannot be tested without DNA. The length of the CDR3 is 16 residues. Germline values: CDR1 SNHLY, CDR2 FYNNEI. The chain's CDR3 is CASSDQGANGANEQFF.

This CDR3 reads CASSFSGPNGGYTF. The genes are TRBV27 and TRBJ1-2. The CDR3 spans 14 residues. The germline gives CDR1 MNHEY, CDR2 SMNVEV (reference sequence).

V and J are TRBV27 and TRBJ2-7; as DNA is missing, the TRBD2 call by TCRdb cannot be tested. Germline-derived CDR1 and CDR2 are MNHEY and SMNVEV (reference sequence). The CDR3 contains 17 residues. The CDR3 reads CASSLSSLAGVPGEQYF.

The chain joins TRBV9 to TRBJ2-3; the D gene TCRdb calls, TRBD2, cannot be checked with no DNA. This CDR3 has 17 amino acids. CDR1 is SGDLS and CDR2 is YYNGEE in the germline V gene. The CDR3 region is CASSVGGLAGKTDTQYF.

The chain joins TRBV5-1 to TRBJ2-7. The CDR3 covers 12 residues. Germline V gives CDR1 SGHRS, CDR2 YFSETQ. CDR3 sequence: CASSLSTYEQYF. Complete variable domain (other parts from reference TRBV5-1 and TRBJ2-7): KAGVTQTPRYLIKTRGQQVTLSCSPISGHRSVSWYQQTPGQGLQFLFEYFSETQRNKGNFPGRFSGRQFSNSRSEMNVSTLELGDSALYLCASSLSTYEQYFGPGTRLTVT.

CDR3 protein: CSAPGKGGHQPQHF. V is TRBV20-1 and J is TRBJ1-5; TCRdb returns TRBD1, unconfirmable since there is no DNA. Looked up from germline, CDR1 is DFQATT and CDR2 is SNEGSKA (reference sequence). This CDR3 spans 14 amino acids.

The V and J genes are TRBV29-1 and TRBJ2-7; TCRdb names TRBD2, which stays unverified in the absence of DNA. The CDR3 runs 18 residues. Germline CDR1 and CDR2: SQVTM and ANQGSEA. The CDR3 region is CSVTGTSGTRLSSYEQYF.

The genes are TRBV28 and TRBJ2-7; TCRdb designates TRBD1, a call that cannot be tested without DNA. Per germline, CDR1 MDHEN and CDR2 SYDVKM. CDR3 size: 17 residues. The CDR3 spells CASSLFTGQGVPYEQYF.

The chain has TRBV19 and TRBJ2-1; the TRBD2 assignment by TCRdb is unverifiable without DNA. The CDR3 consists of 15 residues. CDR1 LNHDA and CDR2 SQIVND come from the germline V gene (reference sequence). CDR3: CASRPRASSYNEQFF.

V and J are TRBV12-3 or TRBV12-4 and TRBJ1-6; the D gene TCRdb calls, TRBD1, cannot be checked with no DNA. This CDR3 has 16 residues. The CDR3 spells CASSAVTGGRNSPLHF.

CDR3: CASSYFGGGAGETQYF. The rearrangement links TRBV6-5 to TRBJ2-5; TCRdb's D gene call, TRBD1, goes unchecked for lack of DNA. CDR3 size: 16 residues. The germline CDR1 and CDR2 sequences are MNHEY and SVGAGI.

The V gene is TRBV11-1, the J gene TRBJ2-5; lacking DNA, the TRBD2 call made by TCRdb goes unchecked. This CDR3 region has 19 residues. From germline, CDR1 is SGHAT and CDR2 FQDESV (reference sequence). CDR3 amino acids: CASSLVRLAGRWNQETQYF.

The CDR3 loop reads CSASLAGVADTQYF. The chain couples TRBV20-1 to TRBJ2-3; TCRdb selects TRBD2, and the lack of DNA leaves this call unchecked. In germline, CDR1 is DFQATT, CDR2 SNEGSKA (reference sequence). The CDR3 loop spans 14 amino acids.

J is TRBJ2-3 and V is TRBV10-3. Germline V gene data show CDR1 as ENHRY and CDR2 as SYGVKD. The CDR3 runs 12 residues. The CDR3 here is CAISDGPDTQYF.

The rearrangement joins TRBV19 to TRBJ1-2; TCRdb's D call of TRBD1 is untestable without DNA. The CDR3 loop spans 14 amino acids. Germline lookup yields CDR1 LNHDA and CDR2 SQIVND (reference sequence). CDR3 amino acids: CASSDRVNGYGYTF.

The chain has TRBV12-3 or TRBV12-4 and TRBJ1-1; with no DNA, the TCRdb D assignment of TRBD1 cannot be verified. The CDR3 contains 14 residues. The CDR3 loop is CASGQTSGFSEAFF.